This T cell receptor beta chain came from a study of T cells after yellow fever vaccination. Regarding the study as a whole: The booster saw the reappearance of most primary-vaccination clones (approximately 97% CD4, 70% to 90% CD8). Repertoires obtained by FACS sorting could include abundant clonotypes that entered as contaminants from the bulk population. Compared with primary, the secondary response was weaker and peaked at day 5, not 15.

Notes on this clonotype: Its antigen remains unidentified.

They built TCR cDNA with 5'RACE template switching, a step that put in a universal primer site and UMIs. One entry per CDR3 protein, called by TCRdb with MiXCR from the 5' RACE reads. Of a few hundred thousand distinct CDR3 sequences listed, approximately 10% were seen once; the top ten hold around 19%. Germline V gene lookup returns CDR1 SQVTM and CDR2 ANQGSEA. CDR3 size: 13 residues. The germline V and J ends were trimmed by 0 bases and 2 bases, with 6 bases remaining between them. Sequenced material: PBMCs, taken on the day of the first yellow fever vaccination. The chain employs TRBV29-1 and TRBJ2-3; no definite D call. The sequence derives from a man between 18 and 29 years old who received the YFV17D yellow fever vaccine. The CDR3 DNA follows: TGCAGCGTTGAAGACCATAACACAGATACGCAGTATTTT. It specifies CSVEDHNTDTQYF.